Below, 21 T cell receptor beta chains from the same sample are listed, as sequenced in a study of blood T cell repertoires in COVID-19. Only in-frame clones appear in the TCRdb table, and some are missing; sequencing was by immunoSEQ multiplex PCR. The repertoire holds 200,000 to 250,000 clones, with around 82% as singletons. The specimen sequenced was PBMCs or T cells enriched from blood (not recorded which). These receptor sequences come from a woman between 40 and 50 years old who had been exposed to COVID-19.

The chain is built from TRBV5-1 and TRBJ1-2; D remains ambiguous. Germline loops: CDR1 SGHRS, CDR2 YFSETQ. Trimming left V 5 bases short and J 2 bases short, with 13 bases between. The CDR3 spans 14 residues. The CDR3 sequence is CASRDETGNYGYTF. In nucleotides, the CDR3 is TGCGCCAGCAGGGACGAGACGGGAAACTATGGCTACACCTTC. The full variable domain, in which reference TRBV5-1 and TRBJ1-2 provide the parts outside the CDR3, is KAGVTQTPRYLIKTRGQQVTLSCSPISGHRSVSWYQQTPGQGLQFLFEYFSETQRNKGNFPGRFSGRQFSNSRSEMNVSTLELGDSALYLCASRDETGNYGYTFGSGTRLTVV.

A note on this clone: Other DNA sequences within the sample encode an identical CDR3. This sequence joins TRBV7-2 and TRBJ1-2; no reliable D call. Between the trimmed V and J ends, which lost 1 base and 8 bases, there was a span of 8 bases. From germline, CDR1 is SGHTA and CDR2 FQGNSA. This CDR3 is built from 12 residues. CDR3 nucleotides: TGTGCCAGCAGCTTAGAGGCCAGGGGCTACACCTTC. Translation: CASSLEARGYTF.

This clone was seen a handful of times. The V call is TRBV6-1, the J call TRBJ2-7, with TRBD1 matching 7 bases. The V and J ends lost 1 base and 0 bases, in that order; junction bases with no gene match: 3. Germline CDR1 reads MNHNS; CDR2 reads SASEGT. There are 15 residues in the CDR3. CDR3 coding DNA: TGTGCCAGCAGTGAAGAGGGGGCTGGCTCCTACGAGCAGTACTTC. It codes for CASSEEGAGSYEQYF.

The V gene is TRBV19, the J gene TRBJ2-1, with D maybe TRBD1 (6 bases). The germline CDR1 and CDR2 sequences are LNHDA and SQIVND (reference sequence). The CDR3 contains 12 residues. Trimming pared 8 bases from V and 5 bases from J, leaving 10 bases between. CDR3 sequence reads: CASLTGNNEQFF. CDR3 in DNA: TGTGCCAGTTTAACAGGGAACAATGAGCAGTTCTTC.

This chain joins TRBV11-2 and TRBJ2-7, with 7 bases aligning to TRBD1. The germline gives CDR1 SGHAT, CDR2 FQNNGV. The CDR3 runs to 15 residues. Trimming took 5 bases from V and 2 from J; bases not matched to a gene: 9. Written as DNA, the CDR3 is TGTGCCAGCAGCGGGTCTTCGGGGACAGCCTACGAGCAGTACTTC. Translation: CASSGSSGTAYEQYF. The full variable domain, in which reference TRBV11-2 and TRBJ2-7 provide the parts outside the CDR3, is EAGVAQSPRYKIIEKRQSVAFWCNPISGHATLYWYQQILGQGPKLLIQFQNNGVVDDSQLPKDRFSAERLKGVDSTLKIQPAKLEDSAVYLCASSGSSGTAYEQYFGPGTRLTVT.

The chain has TRBV28 and TRBJ1-3; the D gene is possibly TRBD1 (6 bases). This CDR3 spans 16 amino acids. V gave up 6 bases and J gave up 0 bases, with 15 bases separating them. Germline lookup yields CDR1 MDHEN and CDR2 SYDVKM. CDR3 sequence (DNA): TGTGCCAGCAGGATAGGGGGGGGCGCCTCTGGAAACACCATATATTTT. Translating it yields CASRIGGGASGNTIYF.

V usage is TRBV19 and J usage is TRBJ1-5; 8 bases match TRBD1. This CDR3 contains 15 residues. Unmatched junction bases numbered 4, after V lost 3 bases and J lost 3 bases. Germline values: CDR1 LNHDA, CDR2 SQIVND (reference sequence). The CDR3 DNA is TGTGCCAGTAGTATGGCGGGACAGGCCAATCAGCCCCAGCATTTT. It yields the protein CASSMAGQANQPQHF.

The chain employs TRBV25-1 and TRBJ1-4, with TRBD1 identical over 7 bases. V lost 2 bases to trimming and J lost 4 bases; unmatched junction nucleotides: 7. The germline CDR1 and CDR2 sequences are MGHDK and SYGVNS. The CDR3 is made up of 16 amino acids. The CDR3 DNA sequence: TGTGCCAGCAGTGAACAGTGGGACAGCGATAATGAAAAACTGTTTTTT. It is translated as CASSEQWDSDNEKLFF.

The chain employs TRBV29-1 and TRBJ1-1; D is ambiguous. This CDR3 is 11 amino acids long. Looked up from germline, CDR1 is SQVTM and CDR2 is ANQGSEA. V gave up 3 bases and J gave up 0 bases, with 2 bases separating them. For the CDR3, the DNA is TGCAGCGTTGATATGAACACTGAAGCTTTCTTT. This encodes CSVDMNTEAFF.

This chain joins TRBV6-6 and TRBJ2-7; tentative D call: TRBD1 (6 bases). The CDR3 covers 14 residues. Per germline, CDR1 MNHNY and CDR2 SVGAGI (reference sequence). V dropped 8 bases and J dropped 6 bases, with 20 bases sitting between them. The CDR3 protein is CASWYRDTLGEQYF. The CDR3 DNA is TGTGCCAGCTGGTACCGGGACACGCTGGGCGAGCAGTACTTC.

The J gene is TRBJ2-1, the V gene TRBV18, with 10 bases fitting TRBD2. CDR1 and CDR2 (germline): KGHSH, LQKENI. J was trimmed by 9 bases and V by 6 bases; bases with no gene match: 14. The CDR3 has 16 residues. The CDR3 nucleotides read TGTGCCAGCTCTTGGCAGAGGCTAGCGGGGGAAGGTGAGCAGTTCTTC. Protein sequence: CASSWQRLAGEGEQFF.

This clone was counted a few times. The chain links TRBV7-8 to TRBJ2-4; 10 nucleotides align to TRBD1. The CDR3 consists of 15 residues. Looked up from germline, CDR1 is SGHVS and CDR2 is FQNEAQ. The V segment lost 5 bases and the J segment 16 bases; nucleotides outside the gene matches: 17. CDR3 DNA sequence: TGTGCCAGCAGCCCCCAGACAGGGGGCTCGGTAATTTTATACTTC. Translation: CASSPQTGGSVILYF.

The J gene is TRBJ2-3, the V gene TRBV7-2, with a weak D call TRBD2 (6 bases). The CDR3 extends over 15 amino acids. CDR1 SGHTA and CDR2 FQGNSA come from the germline V gene. The ends were cut back, 5 bases at V and 6 bases at J, with 18 bases in the middle. CDR3 nucleotides: TGTGCCAGCAGCCCCCCAACTAGCATTCCCGATACGCAGTATTTT. Its translation is CASSPPTSIPDTQYF.

This sequence joins TRBV21-1 and TRBJ2-1; the D call of TRBD2 is as the table states it, not checked on the DNA. TRBV21-1 is labeled a pseudogene. There are 21 residues in the CDR3. The CDR3 region is CASNLRRGSSGGLCLYNEQFF. DNA for the CDR3: TGTGCCAGCAACCTCCGACGAGGGTCTAGCGGGGGCCTTTGCCTCTACAATGAGCAGTTCTTC.

This clone has just a few counts. The chain recombines TRBV5-8 with TRBJ1-1; 10 bases agree with TRBD1. The CDR3 is made up of 14 amino acids. Germline V lookup: CDR1 SGHTS, CDR2 YDEGEE. V shed 3 bases, J shed 5 bases, and the junction held 4 bases outside the gene matches. The CDR3 DNA reads as TGTGCCAGCAGCTGGGGGACAGGGGCGACTGAAGCTTTCTTT. Translated, it gives CASSWGTGATEAFF. Drawing the rest from reference TRBV5-8 and TRBJ1-1, the complete variable domain is EAGVTQSPTHLIKTRGQQATLRCSPISGHTSVYWYQQALGLGLQFLLWYDEGEERNRGNFPPRFSGRQFPNYSSELNVNALELEDSALYLCASSWGTGATEAFFGQGTRLTVV.

This clone was seen once. V gene TRBV7-9 combines with J gene TRBJ2-2; the match to TRBD2 covers 7 bases. Looked up from germline, CDR1 is SEHNR and CDR2 is FQNEAQ (reference sequence). Losses at the gene ends were 4 bases for V and 3 bases for J; bases not matched to a gene: 11. The CDR3 has 17 residues. CDR3 residues: CASSSTRRGSHTGELFF. CDR3 in DNA: TGTGCCAGCAGCTCCACTAGGCGGGGGTCCCACACCGGGGAGCTGTTTTTT.

V gene TRBV11-3 combines with J gene TRBJ1-5; 7 bases map to TRBD1. The junction had 9 bases not matched to a gene; V was cut back by 5 bases and J by 2 bases. Germline CDR1 reads SGHNT; CDR2 reads YENEEA. This CDR3 is built from 16 residues. The CDR3 DNA reads as TGTGCCAGCAGCCCGGGGACAGCCGGAGGCAATCAGCCCCAGCATTTT. This codes for CASSPGTAGGNQPQHF.

The chain joins TRBV2 to TRBJ1-5, with D possibly being TRBD1 (5 bases). This CDR3 contains 15 residues. V was cut by 1 base and J by 4 bases, with 11 bases left in between. The V gene's germline CDR1 is SNHLY and CDR2 FYNNEI. CDR3 sequence (DNA): TGTGCCAGCAGTGAAGGGGGAGGGACGAATCAGCCCCAGCATTTT. Its protein is CASSEGGGTNQPQHF.

The V and J genes are TRBV6-5 and TRBJ1-2; D gene unclear. This CDR3 is 15 amino acids long. Germline V gene sequence: CDR1 MNHEY, CDR2 SVGAGI. The ends were cut back, 5 bases at V and 5 bases at J, with 18 bases in the middle. This chain's CDR3 is CASSRGIVDGYGYTF. Here the CDR3 DNA reads TGTGCCAGCAGTCGGGGTATAGTGGATGGGTATGGCTACACCTTC.

This clone was found a few times. The rearrangement joins TRBV4-3 to TRBJ1-2; a possible D gene is TRBD1 (6 bases). V lost 3 bases to trimming and J lost 0 bases, with 14 bases between them. CDR1 is LGHNA and CDR2 is YSLEER in the germline V gene. The CDR3 runs 16 residues. The CDR3 reads CASSHVTGESNYGYTF. The CDR3 DNA follows: TGCGCCAGCAGCCATGTGACAGGAGAGTCTAACTATGGCTACACCTTC.

This clone was recorded only once. The chain employs TRBV12-5 and TRBJ2-3, with 7 bases lining up with TRBD2. This CDR3 region has 18 residues. Germline V gives CDR1 LGHNT, CDR2 FRNRAP. The V segment lost 2 bases and the J segment 6 bases; nucleotides outside the gene matches: 17. DNA for the CDR3: TGTGCTAGTGGTTTGCACTCCCTTGGCGGGGGTTACGCGGATACGCAGTATTTT. Translating gives CASGLHSLGGGYADTQYF.